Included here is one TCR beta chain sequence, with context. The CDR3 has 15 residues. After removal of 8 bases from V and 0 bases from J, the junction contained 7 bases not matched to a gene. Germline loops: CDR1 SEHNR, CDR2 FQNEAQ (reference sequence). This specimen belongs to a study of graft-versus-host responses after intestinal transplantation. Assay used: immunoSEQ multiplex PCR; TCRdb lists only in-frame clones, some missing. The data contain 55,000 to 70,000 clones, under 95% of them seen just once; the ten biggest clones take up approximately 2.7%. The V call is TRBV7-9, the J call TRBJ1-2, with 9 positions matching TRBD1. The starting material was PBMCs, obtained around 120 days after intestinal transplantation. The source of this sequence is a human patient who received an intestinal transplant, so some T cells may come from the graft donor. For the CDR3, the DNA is TGTGCCAGCTGGGGACAGGGAACATCTAACTATGGCTACACCTTC. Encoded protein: CASWGQGTSNYGYTF.